The present entry profiles one TCR beta chain with its context. The trim removed 10 bases at V and 1 base at J, leaving 7 bases unmatched. The CDR3 sequence is 14 residues long. Per germline, CDR1 WSHSY and CDR2 SAAADI. This record belongs to a study of memory CD4+ T cells and cytomegalovirus serostatus. As for the study in general: This sample comes from healthy Belgian adults, about 10 CMV seropositive, under 25 seronegative.

The sort gate was single viable CD3+CD4+CD8-CD45RO+ cells for memory CD4+ T cells. The assay was immunoSEQ multiplex PCR, and TCRdb's table has in-frame clones only and misses some. The profile covers tens of thousands of clones, with around 79% appearing a single time and around 5.2% taken by the ten largest. The sample taken for sequencing was memory CD4+ T cells from blood. The V call is TRBV10-2, the J call TRBJ1-5, with 7 bases fitting TRBD1. This TCR derives from an adult in good health and CMV-seropositive. DNA for the CDR3: TGCGCCACTATGACAGGGAAGAGCAATCAGCCCCAGCATTTT. This encodes CATMTGKSNQPQHF.